This TCR beta chain derives from a study of T cell clonotyping in hematopoietic cell transplantation. Generated by immunoSEQ multiplex PCR, the TCRdb table keeps only in-frame clones and is missing some. The sample records thousands of clones, roughly 98% being singletons. Germline V gene lookup returns CDR1 SGDLS and CDR2 YYNGEE. V was cut by 2 bases and J by 1 base, with 9 bases left in between. There are 14 residues in the CDR3. This clone was detected once. V usage is TRBV9 and J usage is TRBJ1-1, with a possible D match to TRBD1 (6 bases). The sequence was collected from a male patient between 60 and 69 years old who had an allogeneic stem cell transplant from a related donor, so the T cells may come from the graft donor. Some clones in this sample may be carry-over from other donors' samples. The material sequenced was PBMCs, taken 30 days after allogeneic stem cell transplant. Written as DNA, the CDR3 is TGTGCCAGCAGCGTTACAGGGCGGAACACTGAAGCTTTCTTT. This codes for CASSVTGRNTEAFF.